This T cell receptor (beta chain) was identified during a study of shared clonotypes between healthy human individuals. Within Nashville, Tennessee resided all donors, each a Caucasian adult. The CDR3 spans 12 residues. Losses at the gene ends were 4 bases for V and 8 bases for J; bases not matched to a gene: 4. Germline assignment: CDR1 SGHNT and CDR2 YYREEE (reference sequence). Deep was the level at which the assay was run. Genomic DNA of every subset was divided equally among multiple immunoSEQ plates. The data were produced by immunoSEQ multiplex PCR, yet TCRdb's version contains in-frame clones alone and is incomplete. The repertoire holds 2 million to 2.5 million clones, with around 93% as singletons.

The sample taken for sequencing was naive CD4+ T cells from PBMCs. Specified subset: CD45RA+ positively selected. The TCR sequence derives from a man younger than 35 in good health. Some clones in this sample may be carry-over from other donors' samples. V is TRBV5-4 and J is TRBJ1-2, with TRBD1 identical over 8 bases. CDR3 sequence: CASSPRTGGYTF. CDR3 in DNA: TGTGCCAGCAGCCCACGGACAGGGGGCTACACCTTC.